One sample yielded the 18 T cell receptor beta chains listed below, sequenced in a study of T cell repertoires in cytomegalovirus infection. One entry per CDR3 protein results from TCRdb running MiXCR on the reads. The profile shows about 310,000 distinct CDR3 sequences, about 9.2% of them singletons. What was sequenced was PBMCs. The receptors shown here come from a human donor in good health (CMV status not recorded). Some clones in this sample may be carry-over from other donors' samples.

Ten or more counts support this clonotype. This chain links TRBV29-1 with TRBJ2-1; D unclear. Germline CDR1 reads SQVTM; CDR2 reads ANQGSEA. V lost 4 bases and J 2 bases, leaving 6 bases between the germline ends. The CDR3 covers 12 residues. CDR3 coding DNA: TGCAGCGTTGGCTATCCCTACAATGAGCAGTTCTTC. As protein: CSVGYPYNEQFF.

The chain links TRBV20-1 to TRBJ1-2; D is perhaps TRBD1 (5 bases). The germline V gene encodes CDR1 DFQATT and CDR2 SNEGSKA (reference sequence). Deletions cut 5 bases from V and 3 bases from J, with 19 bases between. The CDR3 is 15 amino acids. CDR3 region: CSAGSRERRHYGYTF. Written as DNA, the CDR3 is TGCAGTGCTGGATCCAGGGAGAGGAGGCACTATGGCTACACCTTC.

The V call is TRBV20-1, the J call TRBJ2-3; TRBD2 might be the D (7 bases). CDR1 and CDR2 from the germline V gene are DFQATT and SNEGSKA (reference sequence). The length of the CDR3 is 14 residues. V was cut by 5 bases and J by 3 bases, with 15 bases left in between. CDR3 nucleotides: TGCAGTGCTCCAAGGGGGGGCGGTACAGATACGCAGTATTTT. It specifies CSAPRGGGTDTQYF.

This CDR3 is CASSQGTARPNSPLHF. The CDR3 DNA reads TGTGCCAGCAGCCAAGGCACAGCTAGACCTAATTCACCCCTCCACTTT. The rearrangement joins TRBV3-1 to TRBJ1-6; D call uncertain. Germline V gene lookup returns CDR1 LGHDT and CDR2 YNNKEL (reference sequence). Trimming shortened V by 1 base and J by 6 bases, and 13 bases separated the two germline ends. The CDR3 sequence is 16 residues long.

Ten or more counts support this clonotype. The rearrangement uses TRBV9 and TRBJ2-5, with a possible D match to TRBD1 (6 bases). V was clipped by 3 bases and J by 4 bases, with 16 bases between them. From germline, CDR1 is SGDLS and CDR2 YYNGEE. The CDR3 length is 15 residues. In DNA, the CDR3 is TGTGCCAGCAGCGCTATGGACAGTCTGGTAGAGACCCAGTACTTC. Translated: CASSAMDSLVETQYF.

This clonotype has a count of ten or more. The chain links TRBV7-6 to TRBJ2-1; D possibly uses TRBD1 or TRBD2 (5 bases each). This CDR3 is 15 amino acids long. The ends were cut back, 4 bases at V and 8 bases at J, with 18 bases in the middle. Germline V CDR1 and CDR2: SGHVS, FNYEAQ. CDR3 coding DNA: TGTGCCAGCAGCTCCCCCGGGACCACAACGCATGAGCAGTTCTTC. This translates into CASSSPGTTTHEQFF. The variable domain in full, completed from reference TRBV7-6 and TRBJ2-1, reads GAGVSQSPRYKVTKRGQDVALRCDPISGHVSLYWYRQALGQGPEFLTYFNYEAQQDKSGLPNDRFSAERPEGSISTLTIQRTEQRDSAMYRCASSSPGTTTHEQFFGPGTRLTVL.

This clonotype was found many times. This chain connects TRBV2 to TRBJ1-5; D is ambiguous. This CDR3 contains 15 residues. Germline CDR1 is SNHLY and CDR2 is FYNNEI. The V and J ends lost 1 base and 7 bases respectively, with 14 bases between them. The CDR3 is CASSEGSSTGQPQHF. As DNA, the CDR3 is TGTGCCAGCAGTGAAGGGAGCTCCACGGGACAGCCCCAGCATTTT.

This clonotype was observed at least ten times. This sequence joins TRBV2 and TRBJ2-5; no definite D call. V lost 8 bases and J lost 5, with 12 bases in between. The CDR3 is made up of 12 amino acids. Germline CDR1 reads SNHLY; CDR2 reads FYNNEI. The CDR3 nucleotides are TGTGCCAGCGGTCCCCGGGTTGAGACCCAGTACTTC. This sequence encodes CASGPRVETQYF.

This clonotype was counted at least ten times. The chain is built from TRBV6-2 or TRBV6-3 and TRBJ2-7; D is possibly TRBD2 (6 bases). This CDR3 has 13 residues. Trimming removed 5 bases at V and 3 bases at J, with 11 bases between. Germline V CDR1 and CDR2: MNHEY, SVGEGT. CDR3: CASSQGLIYEQYV. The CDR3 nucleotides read TGTGCCAGCAGTCAGGGACTCATCTACGAGCAGTACGTC.

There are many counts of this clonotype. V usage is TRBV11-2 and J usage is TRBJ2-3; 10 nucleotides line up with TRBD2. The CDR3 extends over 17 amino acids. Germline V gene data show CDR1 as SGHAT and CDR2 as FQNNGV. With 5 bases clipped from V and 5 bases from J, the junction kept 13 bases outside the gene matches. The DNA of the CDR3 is TGTGCCAGCAGCCCCACGGGGGGAGCGGGGGGGCGAGATACGCAGTATTTT. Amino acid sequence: CASSPTGGAGGRDTQYF.

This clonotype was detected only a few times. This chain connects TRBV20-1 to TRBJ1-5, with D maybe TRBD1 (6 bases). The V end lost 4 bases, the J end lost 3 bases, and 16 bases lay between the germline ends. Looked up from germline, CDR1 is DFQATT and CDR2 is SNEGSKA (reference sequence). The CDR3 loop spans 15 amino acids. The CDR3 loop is CSATPWGRDNQPQHF. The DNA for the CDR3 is TGCAGTGCTACCCCGTGGGGGCGAGACAATCAGCCCCAGCATTTT.

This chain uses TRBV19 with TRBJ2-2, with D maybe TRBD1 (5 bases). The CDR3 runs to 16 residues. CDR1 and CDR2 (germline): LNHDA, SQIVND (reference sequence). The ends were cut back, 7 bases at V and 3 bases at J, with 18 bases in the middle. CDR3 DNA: TGTGCCAGTACCCCGATTAGCCAGGGTCACACCGGGGAGCTGTTTTTT. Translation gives CASTPISQGHTGELFF. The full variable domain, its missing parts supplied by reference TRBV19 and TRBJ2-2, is DGGITQSPKYLFRKEGQNVTLSCEQNLNHDAMYWYRQDPGQGLRLIYYSQIVNDFQKGDIAEGYSVSREKKESFPLTVTSAQKNPTAFYLCASTPISQGHTGELFFGEGSRLTVL.

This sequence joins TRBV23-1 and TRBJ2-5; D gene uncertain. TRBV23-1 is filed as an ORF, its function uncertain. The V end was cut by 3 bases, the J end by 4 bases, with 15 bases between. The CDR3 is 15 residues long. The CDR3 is CASSQEERTPETQYF. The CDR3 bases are TGCGCCAGCAGTCAGGAAGAGAGAACTCCAGAGACCCAGTACTTC.

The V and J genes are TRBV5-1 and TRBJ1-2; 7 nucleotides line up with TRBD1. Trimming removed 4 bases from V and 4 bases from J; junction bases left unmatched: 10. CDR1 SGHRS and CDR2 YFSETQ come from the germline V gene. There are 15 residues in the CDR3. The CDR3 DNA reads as TGCGCCAGCAGCACGGGACAGTCCCCAGCCTATGGCTACACCTTC. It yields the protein CASSTGQSPAYGYTF.

The CDR3 bases are TGCAGTGCTAGAGAAGAACAGGGGAGTGGCTACACCTTC. It yields the protein CSAREEQGSGYTF. The J gene is TRBJ1-2, the V gene TRBV20-1, with 7 positions matching TRBD1. Unmatched junction bases numbered 5, after V lost 0 bases and J lost 7 bases. The CDR3 sequence is 13 residues long. Germline-derived CDR1 and CDR2 are DFQATT and SNEGSKA (reference sequence).

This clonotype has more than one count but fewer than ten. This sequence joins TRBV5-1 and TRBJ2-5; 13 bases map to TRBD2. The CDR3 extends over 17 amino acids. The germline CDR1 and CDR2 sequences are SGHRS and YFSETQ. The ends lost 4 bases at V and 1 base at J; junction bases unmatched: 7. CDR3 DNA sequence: TGCGCCAGCAGCGCAGGACTAGCGGGGGCCTTCCAAGAGACCCAGTACTTC. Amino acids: CASSAGLAGAFQETQYF.

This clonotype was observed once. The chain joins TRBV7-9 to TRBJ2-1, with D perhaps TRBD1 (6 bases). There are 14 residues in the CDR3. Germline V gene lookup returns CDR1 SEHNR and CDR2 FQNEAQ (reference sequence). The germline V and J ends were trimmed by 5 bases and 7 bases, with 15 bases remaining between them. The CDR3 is CASSHQGYGNEQFF. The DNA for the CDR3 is TGTGCCAGCAGCCACCAGGGGTACGGGAATGAGCAGTTCTTC.

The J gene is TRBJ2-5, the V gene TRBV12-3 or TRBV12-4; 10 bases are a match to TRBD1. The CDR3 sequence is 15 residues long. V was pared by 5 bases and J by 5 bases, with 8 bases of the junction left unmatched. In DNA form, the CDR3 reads TGTGCCAGCAGTCCCGGGACAGGGGTCGCCGAGACCCAGTACTTC. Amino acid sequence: CASSPGTGVAETQYF.